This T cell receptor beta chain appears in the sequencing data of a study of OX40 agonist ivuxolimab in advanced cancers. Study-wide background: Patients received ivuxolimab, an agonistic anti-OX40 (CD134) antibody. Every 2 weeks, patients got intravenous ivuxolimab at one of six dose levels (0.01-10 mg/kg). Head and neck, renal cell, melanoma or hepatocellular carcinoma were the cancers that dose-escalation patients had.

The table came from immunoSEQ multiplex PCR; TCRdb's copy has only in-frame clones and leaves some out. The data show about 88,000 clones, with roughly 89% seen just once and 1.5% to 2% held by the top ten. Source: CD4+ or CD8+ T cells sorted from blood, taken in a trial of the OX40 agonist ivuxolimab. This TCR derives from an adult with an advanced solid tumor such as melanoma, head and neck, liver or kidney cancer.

CDR3 sequence: CASSLQTSWEETQYF. CDR3 nucleotides: TGTGCCAGCAGCTTACAAACGAGTTGGGAAGAGACCCAGTACTTC. V gene TRBV5-6 combines with J gene TRBJ2-5; D gene uncertain. This CDR3 has 15 amino acids. V shed 2 bases and J shed 3 bases, with 14 bases lying between them. Germline lookup yields CDR1 SGHDT and CDR2 YYEEEE.